This T cell receptor (beta chain) was captured in a study of T cell responses to AZD1222 COVID-19 vaccine. Overall study findings and caveats: At baseline, just a handful of AZD1222 recipients tested seropositive.

Regarding this clone: The target antigen is unknown.

The assay was immunoSEQ multiplex PCR, and TCRdb's table has in-frame clones only and misses some. The sample yields under 150,000 clones, 85% to 90% seen once. Trimming left V 0 bases short and J 3 bases short, with 10 bases between. Germline CDR1 is SGHRS and CDR2 is YFSETQ. The CDR3 consists of 14 residues. The chain couples TRBV5-1 to TRBJ2-7, with D perhaps matching TRBD2 (5 bases). The sequence derives from an adult in good health. Sequenced here: peripheral blood, sampled on day 0 of AZD1222 vaccination. The CDR3 DNA reads as TGCGCCAGCAGCTTGGGACTATCCGACTACGAGCAGTACTTC. Translated, it gives CASSLGLSDYEQYF.